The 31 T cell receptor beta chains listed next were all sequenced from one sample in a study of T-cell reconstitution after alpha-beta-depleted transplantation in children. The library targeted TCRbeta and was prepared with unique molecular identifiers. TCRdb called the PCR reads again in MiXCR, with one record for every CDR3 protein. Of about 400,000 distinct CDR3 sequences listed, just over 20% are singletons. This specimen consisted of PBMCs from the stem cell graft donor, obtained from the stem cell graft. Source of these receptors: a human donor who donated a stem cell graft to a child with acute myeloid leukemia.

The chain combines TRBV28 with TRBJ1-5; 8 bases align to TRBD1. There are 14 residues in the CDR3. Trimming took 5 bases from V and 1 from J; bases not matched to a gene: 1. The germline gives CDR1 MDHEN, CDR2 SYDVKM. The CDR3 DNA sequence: TGTGCCAGCAGTCCAGGGGGCAGCAATCAGCCCCAGCATTTT. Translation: CASSPGGSNQPQHF.

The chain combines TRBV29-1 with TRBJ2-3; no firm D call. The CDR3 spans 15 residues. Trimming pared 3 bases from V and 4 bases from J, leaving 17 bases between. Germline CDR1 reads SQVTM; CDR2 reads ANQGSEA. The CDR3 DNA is TGCAGCGTTGAGATCTGGCGAGAGACCTCAGATACGCAGTATTTT. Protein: CSVEIWRETSDTQYF.

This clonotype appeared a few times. CDR3 sequence: CASSLGSVSSGNTIYF. CDR3 coding DNA: TGCGCCAGCAGCTTGGGTTCCGTGAGCTCTGGAAACACCATATATTTT. The rearrangement uses TRBV5-1 and TRBJ1-3, with D unresolved. The CDR3 sequence is 16 residues long. Germline V gene data show CDR1 as SGHRS and CDR2 as YFSETQ. V gave up 0 bases and J gave up 0 bases, with 10 bases separating them.

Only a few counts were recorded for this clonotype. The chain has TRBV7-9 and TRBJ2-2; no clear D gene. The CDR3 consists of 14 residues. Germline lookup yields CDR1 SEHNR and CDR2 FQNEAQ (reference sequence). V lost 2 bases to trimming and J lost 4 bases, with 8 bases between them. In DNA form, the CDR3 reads TGTGCCAGCAGCTTAATGCCAAGCACCGGGGAGCTGTTTTTT. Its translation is CASSLMPSTGELFF.

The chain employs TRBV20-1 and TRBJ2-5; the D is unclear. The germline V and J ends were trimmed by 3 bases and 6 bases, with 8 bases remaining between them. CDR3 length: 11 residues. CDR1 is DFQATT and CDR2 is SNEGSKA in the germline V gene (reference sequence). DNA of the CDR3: TGCAGTGCTAGGTTAGGCCAGACCCAGTACTTC. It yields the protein CSARLGQTQYF.

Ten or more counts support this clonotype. In nucleotides, the CDR3 is TGTGCCAGCAGTTCCAGGGAGGTCGATGAGCAGTTCTTC. Protein: CASSSREVDEQFF. The chain couples TRBV6-6 to TRBJ2-1; maybe TRBD2 (6 bases). Germline V CDR1 and CDR2: MNHNY, SVGAGI (reference sequence). Trimming shortened V by 4 bases and J by 8 bases, and 12 bases separated the two germline ends. This CDR3 is built from 13 residues.

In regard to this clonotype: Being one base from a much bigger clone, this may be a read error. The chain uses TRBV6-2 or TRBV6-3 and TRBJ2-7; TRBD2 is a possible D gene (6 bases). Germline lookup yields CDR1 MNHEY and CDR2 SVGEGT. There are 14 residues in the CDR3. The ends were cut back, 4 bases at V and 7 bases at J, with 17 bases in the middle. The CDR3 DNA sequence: TGTGCCAGCAGTTTCGGGGACGGGAGTGAGGAGCAGTACTTC. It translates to CASSFGDGSEEQYF.

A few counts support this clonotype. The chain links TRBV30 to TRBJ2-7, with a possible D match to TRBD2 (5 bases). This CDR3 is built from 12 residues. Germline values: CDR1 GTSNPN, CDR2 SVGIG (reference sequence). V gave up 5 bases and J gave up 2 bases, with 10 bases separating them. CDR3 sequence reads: CAWGPGAYEQYF. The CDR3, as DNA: TGTGCCTGGGGACCCGGGGCCTACGAGCAGTACTTC.

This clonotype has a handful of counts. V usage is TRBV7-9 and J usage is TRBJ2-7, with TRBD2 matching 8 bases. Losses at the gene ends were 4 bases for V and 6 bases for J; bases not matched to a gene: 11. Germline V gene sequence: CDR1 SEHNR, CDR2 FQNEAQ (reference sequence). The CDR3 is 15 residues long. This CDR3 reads CASSSPEGGRLEQYF. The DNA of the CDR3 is TGTGCCAGCAGCTCCCCGGAGGGCGGGAGGCTCGAGCAGTACTTC.

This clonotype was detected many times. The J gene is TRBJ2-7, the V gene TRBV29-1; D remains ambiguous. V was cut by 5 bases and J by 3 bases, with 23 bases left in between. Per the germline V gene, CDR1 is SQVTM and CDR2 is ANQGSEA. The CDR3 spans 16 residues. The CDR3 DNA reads TGCAGCGTTCTTCCCAAAGTTCACGTCGGAGACTACGAGCAGTACTTC. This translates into CSVLPKVHVGDYEQYF.

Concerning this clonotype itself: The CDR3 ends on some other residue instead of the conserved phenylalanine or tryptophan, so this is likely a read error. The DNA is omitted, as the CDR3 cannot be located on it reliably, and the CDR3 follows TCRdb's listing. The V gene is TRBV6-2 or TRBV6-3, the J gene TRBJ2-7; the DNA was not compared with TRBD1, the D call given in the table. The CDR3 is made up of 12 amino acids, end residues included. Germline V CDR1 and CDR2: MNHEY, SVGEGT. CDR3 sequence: CASSNNEAAPLL.

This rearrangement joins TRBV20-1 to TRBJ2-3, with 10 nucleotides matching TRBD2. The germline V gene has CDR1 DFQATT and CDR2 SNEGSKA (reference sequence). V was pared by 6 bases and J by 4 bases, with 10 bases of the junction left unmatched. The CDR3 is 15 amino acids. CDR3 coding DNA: TGCAGTGCGAACGATAGAGCGGGAGGGGCAGATACGCAGTATTTT. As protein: CSANDRAGGADTQYF.

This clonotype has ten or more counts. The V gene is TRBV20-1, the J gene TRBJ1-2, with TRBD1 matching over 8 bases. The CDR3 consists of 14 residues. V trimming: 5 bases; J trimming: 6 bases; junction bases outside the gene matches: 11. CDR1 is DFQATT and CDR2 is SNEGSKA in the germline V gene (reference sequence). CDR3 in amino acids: CSAGEDRGGDGYTF. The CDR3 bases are TGCAGTGCTGGCGAAGACAGGGGAGGGGATGGCTACACCTTC.

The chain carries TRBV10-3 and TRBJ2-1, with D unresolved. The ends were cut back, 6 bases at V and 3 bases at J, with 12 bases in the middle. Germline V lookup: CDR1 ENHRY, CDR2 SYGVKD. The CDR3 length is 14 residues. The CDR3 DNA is TGTGCCATCAGGGGGATCCCGGACTACAATGAGCAGTTCTTC. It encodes CAIRGIPDYNEQFF.

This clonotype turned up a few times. The CDR3 coding sequence is TGCAGTGCAAGACGGGGGGAGGGTGGCACTGAAGCTTTCTTT. Protein sequence: CSARRGEGGTEAFF. The chain couples TRBV20-1 to TRBJ1-1; D is perhaps TRBD1 (5 bases). V gave up 6 bases and J gave up 4 bases, with 18 bases separating them. The germline V gene encodes CDR1 DFQATT and CDR2 SNEGSKA (reference sequence). The CDR3 loop spans 14 amino acids.

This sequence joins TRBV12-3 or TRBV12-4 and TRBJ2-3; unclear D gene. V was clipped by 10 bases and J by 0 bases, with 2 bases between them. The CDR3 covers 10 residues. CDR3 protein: CATSTDTQYF. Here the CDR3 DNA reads TGTGCCACTAGCACAGATACGCAGTATTTT.

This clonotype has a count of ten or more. As DNA, the CDR3 is TGCAGCGTTGAAGGGGATAGCGGGAGGGCTCAAGAGACCCAGTACTTC. It encodes CSVEGDSGRAQETQYF. The chain recombines TRBV29-1 with TRBJ2-5; 11 nucleotides align to TRBD2. The CDR3 covers 16 residues. Germline loops: CDR1 SQVTM, CDR2 ANQGSEA. J gave up 2 bases and V 1 base, and 6 bases lay outside the gene matches.

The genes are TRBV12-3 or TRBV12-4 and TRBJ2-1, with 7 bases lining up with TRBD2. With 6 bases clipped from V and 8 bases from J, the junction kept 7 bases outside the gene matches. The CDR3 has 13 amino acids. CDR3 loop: CASSPAGIHEQFF. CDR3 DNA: TGTGCCAGCAGCCCAGCGGGGATCCATGAGCAGTTCTTC.

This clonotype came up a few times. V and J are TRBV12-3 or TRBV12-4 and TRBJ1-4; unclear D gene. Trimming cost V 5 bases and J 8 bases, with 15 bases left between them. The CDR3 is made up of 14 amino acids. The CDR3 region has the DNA TGTGCCAGCAGTCAAAGGACGATACTGGAAAAACTGTTTTTT. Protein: CASSQRTILEKLFF.

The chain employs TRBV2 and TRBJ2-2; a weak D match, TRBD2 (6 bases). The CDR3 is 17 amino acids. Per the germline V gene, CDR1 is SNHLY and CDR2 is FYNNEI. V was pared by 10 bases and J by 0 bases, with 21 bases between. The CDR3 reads CATRRRVLASNTGELFF. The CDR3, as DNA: TGTGCCACCAGAAGGAGGGTACTAGCATCGAACACCGGGGAGCTGTTTTTT.

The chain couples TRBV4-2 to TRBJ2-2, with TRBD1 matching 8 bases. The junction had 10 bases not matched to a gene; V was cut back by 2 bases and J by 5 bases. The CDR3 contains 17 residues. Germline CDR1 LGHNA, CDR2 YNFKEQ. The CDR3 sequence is CASSQTGGLGYTGELFF. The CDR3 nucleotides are TGTGCCAGCAGCCAAACAGGGGGTTTAGGCTATACCGGGGAGCTGTTTTTT.

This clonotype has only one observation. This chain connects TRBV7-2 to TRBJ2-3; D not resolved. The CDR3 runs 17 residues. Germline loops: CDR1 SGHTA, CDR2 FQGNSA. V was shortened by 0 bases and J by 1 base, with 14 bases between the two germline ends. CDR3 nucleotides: TGTGCCAGCAGCTTAGCGCTGTATCATTTCGGCACAGATACGCAGTATTTT. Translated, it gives CASSLALYHFGTDTQYF.

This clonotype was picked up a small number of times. CDR3 sequence reads: CASSLGGGRASEYNEQFF. CDR3 nucleotides: TGTGCCAGCAGTTTAGGCGGCGGGAGGGCCTCTGAGTACAATGAGCAGTTCTTC. This sequence joins TRBV12-3 or TRBV12-4 and TRBJ2-1; TRBD2 matches at 9 bases. With V trimmed by 1 base and J by 4 bases, 11 bases remained unmatched. This CDR3 has 18 amino acids.

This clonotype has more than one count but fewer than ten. The CDR3 coding sequence is TGTGCCAGTACTCTAGCGTACCCCCAAGAGACCCAGTACTTC. It is translated as CASTLAYPQETQYF. The V gene is TRBV7-2, the J gene TRBJ2-5; D may be TRBD2 (6 bases). The V end was cut by 9 bases, the J end by 1 base, with 15 bases between. The CDR3 totals 14 residues. Germline-derived CDR1 and CDR2 are SGHTA and FQGNSA.

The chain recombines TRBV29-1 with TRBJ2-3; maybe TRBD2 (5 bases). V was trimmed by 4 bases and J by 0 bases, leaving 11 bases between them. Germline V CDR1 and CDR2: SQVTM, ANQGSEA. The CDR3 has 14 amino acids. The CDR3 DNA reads TGCAGCGTTGGGAGCCTAGCCAGCACAGATACGCAGTATTTT. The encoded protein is CSVGSLASTDTQYF.

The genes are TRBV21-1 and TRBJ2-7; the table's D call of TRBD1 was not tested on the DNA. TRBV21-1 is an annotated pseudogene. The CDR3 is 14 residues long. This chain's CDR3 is CASSTGRGDYEQYF. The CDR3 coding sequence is TGTGCCAGCAGTACGGGAAGGGGGGACTACGAGCAGTACTTC.

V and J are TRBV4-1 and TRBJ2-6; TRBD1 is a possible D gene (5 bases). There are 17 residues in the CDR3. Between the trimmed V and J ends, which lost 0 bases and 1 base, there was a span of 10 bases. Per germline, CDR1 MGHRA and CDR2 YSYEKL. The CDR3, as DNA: TGCGCCAGCAGCCAAGATCCGACAGTATCTGGGGCCAACGTCCTGACTTTC. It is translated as CASSQDPTVSGANVLTF.

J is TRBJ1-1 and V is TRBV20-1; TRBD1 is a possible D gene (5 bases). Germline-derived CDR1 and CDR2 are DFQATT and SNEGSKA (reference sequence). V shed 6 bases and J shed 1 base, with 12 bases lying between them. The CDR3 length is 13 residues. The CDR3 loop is CSAGQTANTEAFF. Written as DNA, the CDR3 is TGCAGTGCCGGGCAGACAGCGAACACTGAAGCTTTCTTT.

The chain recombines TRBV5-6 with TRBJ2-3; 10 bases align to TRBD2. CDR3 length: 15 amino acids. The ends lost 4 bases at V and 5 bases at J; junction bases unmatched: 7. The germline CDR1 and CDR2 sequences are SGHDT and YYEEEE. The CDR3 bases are TGTGCCAGCAGCGGGGCTACTAGCGGGAAAGATACGCAGTATTTT. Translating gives CASSGATSGKDTQYF.

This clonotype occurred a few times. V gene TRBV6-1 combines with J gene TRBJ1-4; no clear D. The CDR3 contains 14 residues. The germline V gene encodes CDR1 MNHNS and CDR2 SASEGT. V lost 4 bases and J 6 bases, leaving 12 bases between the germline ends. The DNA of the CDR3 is TGTGCCAGCAGTGCGGAGAGGGTGGATGAAAAACTGTTTTTT. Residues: CASSAERVDEKLFF.

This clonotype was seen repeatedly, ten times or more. The DNA for the CDR3 is TGTGCCAGCAGCCAAGGACAGAACACAGATACGCAGTATTTT. Translating gives CASSQGQNTDTQYF. The rearrangement links TRBV4-2 to TRBJ2-3; D is possibly TRBD1 (5 bases). V was clipped by 1 base and J by 2 bases, with 7 bases between them. Germline assignment: CDR1 LGHNA and CDR2 YNFKEQ. This CDR3 has 14 residues.